This T cell receptor beta chain was obtained from a study of T cells in Graves' hyperthyroidism and ophthalmopathy. Study-wide background: Prior to any treatment, at the point of initial diagnosis, peripheral blood was collected.

The length of the CDR3 is 13 residues. V lost 0 bases, J lost 9 bases, and 12 bases lay in between. CDR1 and CDR2 (germline): SGHTA, FQGNSA. Whole-study results and caveats: The blood repertoire included most of the expanded thyroid clonotypes above 0.001.

As for this clonotype: Its antigen remains unknown.

Authors of the study amplified TCR beta CDR3 regions from RNA transcripts. HTBI primers drove first-round RT-PCR of the TCR CDR3. One entry per CDR3 protein, called by TCRdb with MiXCR from the multiplex PCR reads. Here the sample spans about 840,000 distinct CDR3 sequences, about 38% being singletons. Out of approximately 10 ml of fresh peripheral blood came the PBMCs. Sequenced input: blood. V usage is TRBV7-2 and J usage is TRBJ2-7; D gene uncertain. The TCR sequence derives from a man younger than 35 with Graves' hyperthyroidism. CDR3 DNA sequence: TGTGCCAGCAGCTTAGCGACTGGGGTTGGGCAGTACTTC. It specifies CASSLATGVGQYF.